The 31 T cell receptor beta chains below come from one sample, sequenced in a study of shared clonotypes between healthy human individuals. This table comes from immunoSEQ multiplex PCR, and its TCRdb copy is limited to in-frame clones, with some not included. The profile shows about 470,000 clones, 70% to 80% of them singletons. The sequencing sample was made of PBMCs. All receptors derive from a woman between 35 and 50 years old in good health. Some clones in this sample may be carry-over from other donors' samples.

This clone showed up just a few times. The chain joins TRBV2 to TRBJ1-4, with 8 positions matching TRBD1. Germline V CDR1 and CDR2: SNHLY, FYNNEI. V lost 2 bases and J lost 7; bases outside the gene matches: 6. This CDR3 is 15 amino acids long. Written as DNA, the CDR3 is TGTGCCAGCAGTGAATCACAGGGGGGGCGTGAAAAACTGTTTTTT. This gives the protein CASSESQGGREKLFF.

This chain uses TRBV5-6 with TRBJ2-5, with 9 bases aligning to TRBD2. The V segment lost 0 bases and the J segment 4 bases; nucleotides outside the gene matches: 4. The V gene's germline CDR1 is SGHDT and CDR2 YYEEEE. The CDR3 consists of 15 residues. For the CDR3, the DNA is TGTGCCAGCAGCTTGGAGAGGCGGGAGGGAGAGACCCAGTACTTC. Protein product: CASSLERREGETQYF. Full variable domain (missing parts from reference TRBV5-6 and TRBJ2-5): DAGVTQSPTHLIKTRGQQVTLRCSPKSGHDTVSWYQQALGQGPQFIFQYYEEEERQRGNFPDRFSGHQFPNYSSELNVNALLLGDSALYLCASSLERREGETQYFGPGTRLLVL.

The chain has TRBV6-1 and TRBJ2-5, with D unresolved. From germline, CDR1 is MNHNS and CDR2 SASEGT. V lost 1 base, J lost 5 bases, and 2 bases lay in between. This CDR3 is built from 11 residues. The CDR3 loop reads CASSEGETQYF. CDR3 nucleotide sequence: TGTGCCAGCAGTGAAGGGGAGACCCAGTACTTC.

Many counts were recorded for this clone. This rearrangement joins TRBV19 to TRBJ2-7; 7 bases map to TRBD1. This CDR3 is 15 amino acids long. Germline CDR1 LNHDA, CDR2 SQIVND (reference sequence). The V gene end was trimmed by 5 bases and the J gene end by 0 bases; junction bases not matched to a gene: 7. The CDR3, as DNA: TGTGCCAGTAGTGGTATCGGGACAGCCTCCTACGAGCAGTACTTC. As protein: CASSGIGTASYEQYF.

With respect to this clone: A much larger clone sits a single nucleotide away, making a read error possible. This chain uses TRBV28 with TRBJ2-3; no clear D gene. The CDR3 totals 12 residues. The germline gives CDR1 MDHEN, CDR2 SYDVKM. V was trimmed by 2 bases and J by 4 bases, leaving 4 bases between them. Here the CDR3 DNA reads TGTGCCAGCAGTTTAGCCGCAGATACGCAGTATTTT. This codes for CASSLAADTQYF. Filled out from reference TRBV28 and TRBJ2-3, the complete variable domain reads DVKVTQSSRYLVKRTGEKVFLECVQDMDHENMFWYRQDPGLGLRLIYFSYDVKMKEKGDIPEGYSVSREKKERFSLILESASTNQTSMYLCASSLAADTQYFGPGTRLTVL.

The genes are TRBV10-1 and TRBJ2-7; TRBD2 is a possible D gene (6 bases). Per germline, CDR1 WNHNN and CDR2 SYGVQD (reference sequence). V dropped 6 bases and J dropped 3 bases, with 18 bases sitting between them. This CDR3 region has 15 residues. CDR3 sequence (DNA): TGCGCCAGCAGGCAAAAGACTAGGATGGTCTACGAGCAGTACTTC. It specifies CASRQKTRMVYEQYF.

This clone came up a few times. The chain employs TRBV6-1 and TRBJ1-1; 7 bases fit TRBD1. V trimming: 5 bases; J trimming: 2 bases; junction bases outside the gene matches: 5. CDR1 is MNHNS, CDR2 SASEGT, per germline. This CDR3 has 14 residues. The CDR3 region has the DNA TGTGCCAGCAGTAGACAGGGCGGAAACACTGAAGCTTTCTTT. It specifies CASSRQGGNTEAFF.

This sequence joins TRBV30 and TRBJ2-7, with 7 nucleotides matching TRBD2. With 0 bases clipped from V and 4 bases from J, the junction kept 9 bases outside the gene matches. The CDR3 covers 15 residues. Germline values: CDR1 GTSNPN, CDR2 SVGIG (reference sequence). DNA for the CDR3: TGTGCCTGGAGTGTACCAGCGGGATATTCTTACGAGCAGTACTTC. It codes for CAWSVPAGYSYEQYF.

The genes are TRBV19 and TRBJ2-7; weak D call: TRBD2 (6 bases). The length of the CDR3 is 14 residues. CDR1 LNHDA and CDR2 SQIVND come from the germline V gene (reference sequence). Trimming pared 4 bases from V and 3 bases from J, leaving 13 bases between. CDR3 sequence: CASSTRDFRYEQYF. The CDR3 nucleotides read TGTGCCAGTAGTACTAGGGACTTTCGCTACGAGCAGTACTTC.

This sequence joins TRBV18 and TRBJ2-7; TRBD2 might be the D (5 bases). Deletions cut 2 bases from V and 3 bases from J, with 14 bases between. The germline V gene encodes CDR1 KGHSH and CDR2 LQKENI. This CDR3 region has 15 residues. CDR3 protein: CASSPGWERSYEQYF. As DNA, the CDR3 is TGTGCCAGCTCACCAGGGTGGGAGAGAAGCTACGAGCAGTACTTC.

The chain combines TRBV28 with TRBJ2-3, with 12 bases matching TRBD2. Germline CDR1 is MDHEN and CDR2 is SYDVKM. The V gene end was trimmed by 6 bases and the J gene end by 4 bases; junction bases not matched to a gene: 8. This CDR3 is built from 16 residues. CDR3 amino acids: CASSYLAGGKPDTQYF. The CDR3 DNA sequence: TGTGCCAGCAGCTACCTAGCGGGAGGGAAGCCAGATACGCAGTATTTT.

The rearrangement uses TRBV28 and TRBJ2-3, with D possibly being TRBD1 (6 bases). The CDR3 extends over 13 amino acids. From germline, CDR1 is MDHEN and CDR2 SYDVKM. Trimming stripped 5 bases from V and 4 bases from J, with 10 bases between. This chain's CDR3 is CASSPRTADTQYF. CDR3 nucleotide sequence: TGTGCCAGCAGTCCACGGACAGCAGATACGCAGTATTTT. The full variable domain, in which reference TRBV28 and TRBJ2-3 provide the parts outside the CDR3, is DVKVTQSSRYLVKRTGEKVFLECVQDMDHENMFWYRQDPGLGLRLIYFSYDVKMKEKGDIPEGYSVSREKKERFSLILESASTNQTSMYLCASSPRTADTQYFGPGTRLTVL.

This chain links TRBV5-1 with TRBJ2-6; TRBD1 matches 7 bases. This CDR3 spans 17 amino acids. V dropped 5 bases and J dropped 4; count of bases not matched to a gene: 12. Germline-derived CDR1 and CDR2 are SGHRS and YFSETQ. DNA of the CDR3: TGCGCCAGCAGGGCGGACAGGCTTCGTAGAGGGGCCAACGTCCTGACTTTC. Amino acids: CASRADRLRRGANVLTF.

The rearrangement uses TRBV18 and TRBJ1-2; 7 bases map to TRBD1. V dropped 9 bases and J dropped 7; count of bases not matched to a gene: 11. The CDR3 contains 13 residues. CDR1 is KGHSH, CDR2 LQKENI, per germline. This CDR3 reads CASSYPGGSGYTF. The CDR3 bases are TGTGCCAGTTCCTACCCAGGGGGTAGTGGCTACACCTTC. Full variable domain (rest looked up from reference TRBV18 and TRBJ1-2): NAGVMQNPRHLVRRRGQEARLRCSPMKGHSHVYWYRQLPEEGLKFMVYLQKENIIDESGMPKERFSAEFPKEGPSILRIQQVVRGDSAAYFCASSYPGGSGYTFGSGTRLTVV.

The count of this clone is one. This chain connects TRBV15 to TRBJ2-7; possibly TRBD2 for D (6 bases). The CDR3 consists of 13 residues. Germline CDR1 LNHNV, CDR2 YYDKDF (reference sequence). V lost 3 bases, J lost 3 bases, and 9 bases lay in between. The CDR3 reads CATSSTSSYEQYF. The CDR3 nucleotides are TGTGCCACCAGCAGCACTAGCAGCTACGAGCAGTACTTC.

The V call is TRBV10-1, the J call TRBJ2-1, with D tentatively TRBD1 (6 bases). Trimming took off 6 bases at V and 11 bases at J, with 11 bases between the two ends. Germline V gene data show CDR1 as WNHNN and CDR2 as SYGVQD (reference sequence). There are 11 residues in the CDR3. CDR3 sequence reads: CASSRGQKQFF. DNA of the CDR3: TGCGCCAGCAGCCGGGGACAAAAGCAGTTCTTC.

The CDR3 here is CAWSPRRGTQYF. The CDR3, as DNA: TGTGCCTGGAGCCCTAGGCGGGGGACCCAGTACTTC. J is TRBJ2-5 and V is TRBV30; D perhaps matches TRBD2 (6 bases). Germline values: CDR1 GTSNPN, CDR2 SVGIG (reference sequence). CDR3 length: 12 residues. With 3 bases removed from V and 7 bases from J, the gap between germline ends came to 12 bases.

CDR3 sequence (DNA): TGTGCCAGCTCATCTACAGGGGCGGGCACTGAAGCTTTCTTT. It specifies CASSSTGAGTEAFF. V gene TRBV18 combines with J gene TRBJ1-1, with 7 bases lining up with TRBD1. Looked up from germline, CDR1 is KGHSH and CDR2 is LQKENI. V shed 5 bases, J shed 4 bases, and the junction held 7 bases outside the gene matches. The CDR3 contains 14 residues.

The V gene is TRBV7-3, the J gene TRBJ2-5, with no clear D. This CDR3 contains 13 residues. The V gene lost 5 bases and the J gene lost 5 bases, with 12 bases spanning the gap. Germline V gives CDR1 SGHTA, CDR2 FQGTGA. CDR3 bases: TGTGCCAGCAGCCCAAACAGTAGGGAGACCCAGTACTTC. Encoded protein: CASSPNSRETQYF.

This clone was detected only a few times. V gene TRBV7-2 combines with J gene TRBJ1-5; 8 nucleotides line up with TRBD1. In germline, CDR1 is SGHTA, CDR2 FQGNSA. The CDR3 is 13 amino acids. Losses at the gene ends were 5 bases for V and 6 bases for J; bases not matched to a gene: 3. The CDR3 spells CASSLRGLQPQHF. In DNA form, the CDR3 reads TGTGCCAGCAGCCTCAGGGGGCTTCAGCCCCAGCATTTT. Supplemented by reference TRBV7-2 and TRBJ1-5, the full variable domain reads GAGVSQSPSNKVTEKGKDVELRCDPISGHTALYWYRQSLGQGLEFLIYFQGNSAPDKSGLPSDRFSAERTGGSVSTLTIQRTQQEDSAVYLCASSLRGLQPQHFGDGTRLSIL.

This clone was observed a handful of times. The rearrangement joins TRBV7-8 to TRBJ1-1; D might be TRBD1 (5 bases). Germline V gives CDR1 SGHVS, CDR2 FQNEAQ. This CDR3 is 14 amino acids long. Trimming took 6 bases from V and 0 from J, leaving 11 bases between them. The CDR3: CASSAGHLNTEAFF. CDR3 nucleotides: TGTGCCAGCAGTGCTGGACACTTGAACACTGAAGCTTTCTTT.

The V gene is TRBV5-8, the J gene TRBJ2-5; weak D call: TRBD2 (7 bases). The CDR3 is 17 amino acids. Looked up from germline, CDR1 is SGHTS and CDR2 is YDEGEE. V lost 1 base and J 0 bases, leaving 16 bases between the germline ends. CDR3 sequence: CASSLSFGGPYQETQYF. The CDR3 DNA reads TGTGCCAGCAGCTTGAGTTTCGGGGGGCCCTACCAAGAGACCCAGTACTTC.

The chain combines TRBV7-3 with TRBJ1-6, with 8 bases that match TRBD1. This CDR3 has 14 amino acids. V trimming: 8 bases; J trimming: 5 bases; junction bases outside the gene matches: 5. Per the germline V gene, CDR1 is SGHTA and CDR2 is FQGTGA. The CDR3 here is CASARTGNNSPLHF. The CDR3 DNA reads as TGTGCCAGCGCCCGGACAGGGAATAATTCACCCCTCCACTTT.

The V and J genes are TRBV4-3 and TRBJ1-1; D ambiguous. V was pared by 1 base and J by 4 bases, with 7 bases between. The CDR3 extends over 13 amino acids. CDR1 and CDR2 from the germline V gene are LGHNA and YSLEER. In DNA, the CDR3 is TGCGCCAGCAGCCAAGTCCGAACCACTGAAGCTTTCTTT. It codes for CASSQVRTTEAFF.

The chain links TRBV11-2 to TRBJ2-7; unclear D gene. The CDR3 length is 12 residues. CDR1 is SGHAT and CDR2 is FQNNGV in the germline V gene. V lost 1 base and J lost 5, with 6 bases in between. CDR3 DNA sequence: TGTGCCAGCAGCTTAGTCGGCCACGAGCAGTACTTC. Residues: CASSLVGHEQYF. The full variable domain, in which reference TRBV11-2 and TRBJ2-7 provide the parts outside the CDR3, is EAGVAQSPRYKIIEKRQSVAFWCNPISGHATLYWYQQILGQGPKLLIQFQNNGVVDDSQLPKDRFSAERLKGVDSTLKIQPAKLEDSAVYLCASSLVGHEQYFGPGTRLTVT.

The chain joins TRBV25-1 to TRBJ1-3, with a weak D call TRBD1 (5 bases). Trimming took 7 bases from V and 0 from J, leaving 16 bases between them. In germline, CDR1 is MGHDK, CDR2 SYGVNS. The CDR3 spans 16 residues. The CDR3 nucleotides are TGTGCCAGCACTCCCTCGGGGGGACTCTCTGGAAACACCATATATTTT. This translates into CASTPSGGLSGNTIYF. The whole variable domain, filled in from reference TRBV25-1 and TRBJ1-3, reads EADIYQTPRYLVIGTGKKITLECSQTMGHDKMYWYQQDPGMELHLIHYSYGVNSTEKGDLSSESTVSRIRTEHFPLTLESARPSHTSQYLCASTPSGGLSGNTIYFGEGSWLTVV.

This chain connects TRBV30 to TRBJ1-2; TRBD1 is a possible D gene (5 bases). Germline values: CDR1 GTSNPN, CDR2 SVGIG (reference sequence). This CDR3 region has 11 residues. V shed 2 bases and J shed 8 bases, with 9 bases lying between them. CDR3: CAWSRDGGYTF. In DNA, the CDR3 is TGTGCCTGGAGTAGGGACGGGGGCTACACCTTC.

The CDR3 DNA reads as TGCGCCAGCAGCTTACAGAACGCCTTGAACACTGAAGCTTTCTTT. Translation gives CASSLQNALNTEAFF. The V and J genes are TRBV5-1 and TRBJ1-1; D is unclear. This CDR3 contains 15 residues. CDR1 and CDR2 (germline): SGHRS, YFSETQ. V lost 2 bases to trimming and J lost 0 bases, with 11 bases between them. Full variable domain (missing parts from reference TRBV5-1 and TRBJ1-1): KAGVTQTPRYLIKTRGQQVTLSCSPISGHRSVSWYQQTPGQGLQFLFEYFSETQRNKGNFPGRFSGRQFSNSRSEMNVSTLELGDSALYLCASSLQNALNTEAFFGQGTRLTVV.

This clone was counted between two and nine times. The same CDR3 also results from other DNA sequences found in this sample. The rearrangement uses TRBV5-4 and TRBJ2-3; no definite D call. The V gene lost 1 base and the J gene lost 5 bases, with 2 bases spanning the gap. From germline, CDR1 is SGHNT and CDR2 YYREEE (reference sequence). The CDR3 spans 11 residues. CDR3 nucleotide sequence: TGTGCCAGCAGCTTGTTAGATACGCAGTATTTT. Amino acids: CASSLLDTQYF.

CDR3 in DNA: TGTGCCAGCAGCGGGAGAGGTGGCACTGAAGCTTTCTTT. It yields the protein CASSGRGGTEAFF. The chain has TRBV5-5 and TRBJ1-1; unclear D gene. The CDR3 is 13 amino acids. Germline CDR1 reads SGHKS; CDR2 reads YYEKEE (reference sequence). V lost 4 bases to trimming and J lost 4 bases, with 11 bases between them.

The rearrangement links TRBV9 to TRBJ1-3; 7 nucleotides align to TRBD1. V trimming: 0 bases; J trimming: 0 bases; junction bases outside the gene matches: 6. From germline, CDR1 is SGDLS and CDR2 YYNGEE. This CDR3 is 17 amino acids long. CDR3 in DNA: TGTGCCAGCAGCGTAGGGGCAGGGGGTTACTCTGGAAACACCATATATTTT. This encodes CASSVGAGGYSGNTIYF. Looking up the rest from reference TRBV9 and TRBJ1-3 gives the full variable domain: DSGVTQTPKHLITATGQRVTLRCSPRSGDLSVYWYQQSLDQGLQFLIQYYNGEERAKGNILERFSAQQFPDLHSELNLSSLELGDSALYFCASSVGAGGYSGNTIYFGEGSWLTVV.